In this sample, the clone carrying this TCR beta chain turned up a few times. Preparation of the TCRbeta library used unique molecular identifiers. TCRdb called the PCR reads again in MiXCR, with one record for every CDR3 protein. The repertoire holds about 270,000 distinct CDR3 sequences, with roughly 9.5% as singletons. This specimen comes from a study of T-cell reconstitution after alpha-beta-depleted transplantation in children. V lost 7 bases and J lost 2, with 12 bases in between. The CDR3 is 12 amino acids. CDR1 is SQVTM, CDR2 ANQGSEA, per germline. The chain couples TRBV29-1 to TRBJ2-7; D is perhaps TRBD1 (5 bases). The material was PBMCs from the stem cell graft donor, obtained from the stem cell graft. The sequence derives from a human donor who donated a stem cell graft to a child with SCID. CDR3 amino acids: CSARTSTYEQYF. CDR3 sequence (DNA): TGCAGCGCCCGGACATCTACCTACGAGCAGTACTTC.